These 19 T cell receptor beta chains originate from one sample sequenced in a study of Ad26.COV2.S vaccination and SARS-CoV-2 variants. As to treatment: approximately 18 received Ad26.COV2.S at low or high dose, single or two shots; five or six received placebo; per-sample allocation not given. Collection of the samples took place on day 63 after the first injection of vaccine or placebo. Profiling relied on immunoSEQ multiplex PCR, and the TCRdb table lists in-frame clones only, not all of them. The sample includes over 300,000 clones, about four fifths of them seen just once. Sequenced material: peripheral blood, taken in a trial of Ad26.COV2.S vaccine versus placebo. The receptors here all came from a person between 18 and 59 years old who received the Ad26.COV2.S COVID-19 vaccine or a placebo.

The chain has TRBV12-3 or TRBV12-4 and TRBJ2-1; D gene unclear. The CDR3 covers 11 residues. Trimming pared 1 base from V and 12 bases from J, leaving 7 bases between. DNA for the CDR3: TGTGCCAGCAGTTTAGAGGTCGTGCAGTTCTTC. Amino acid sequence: CASSLEVVQFF.

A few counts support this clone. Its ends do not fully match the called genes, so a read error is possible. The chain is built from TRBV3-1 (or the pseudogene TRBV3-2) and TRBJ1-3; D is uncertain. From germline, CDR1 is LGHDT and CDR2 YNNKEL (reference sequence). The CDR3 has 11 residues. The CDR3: CASSQSFRTTF. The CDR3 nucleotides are TGTGCCAGCAGCCAAAGTTTCCGGACCACATTT.

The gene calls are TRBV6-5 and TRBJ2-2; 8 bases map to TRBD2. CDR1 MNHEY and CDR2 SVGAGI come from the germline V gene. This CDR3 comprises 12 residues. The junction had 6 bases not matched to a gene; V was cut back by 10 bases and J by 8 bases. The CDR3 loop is CATLAGAGELFF. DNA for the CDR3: TGTGCCACCCTAGCGGGTGCTGGGGAGCTGTTTTTT.

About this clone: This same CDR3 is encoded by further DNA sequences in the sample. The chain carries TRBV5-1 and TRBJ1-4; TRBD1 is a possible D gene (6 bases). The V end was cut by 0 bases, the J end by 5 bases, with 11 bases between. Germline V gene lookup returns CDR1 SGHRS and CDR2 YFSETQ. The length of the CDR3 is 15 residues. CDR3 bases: TGCGCCAGCAGCTTGGGTTTAACAGGGAATGAAAAACTGTTTTTT. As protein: CASSLGLTGNEKLFF.

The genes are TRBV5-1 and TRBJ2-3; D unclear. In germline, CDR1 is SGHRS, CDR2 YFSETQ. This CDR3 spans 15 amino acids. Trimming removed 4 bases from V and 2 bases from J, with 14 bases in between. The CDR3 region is CASSEQGPNTDTQYF. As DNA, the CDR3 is TGCGCCAGCAGCGAGCAAGGTCCTAACACAGATACGCAGTATTTT.

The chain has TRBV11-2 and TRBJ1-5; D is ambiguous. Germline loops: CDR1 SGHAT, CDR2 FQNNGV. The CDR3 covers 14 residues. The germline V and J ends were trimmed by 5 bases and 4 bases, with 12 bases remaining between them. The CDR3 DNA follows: TGTGCCAGCAGCACTTCCGGTGGAAATCAGCCCCAGCATTTT. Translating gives CASSTSGGNQPQHF.

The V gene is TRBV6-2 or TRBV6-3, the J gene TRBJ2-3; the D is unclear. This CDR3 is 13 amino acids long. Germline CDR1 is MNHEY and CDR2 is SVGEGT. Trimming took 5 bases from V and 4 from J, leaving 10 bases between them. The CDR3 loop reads CASSPFVADTQYF. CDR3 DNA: TGTGCCAGCAGTCCCTTCGTGGCAGATACGCAGTATTTT.

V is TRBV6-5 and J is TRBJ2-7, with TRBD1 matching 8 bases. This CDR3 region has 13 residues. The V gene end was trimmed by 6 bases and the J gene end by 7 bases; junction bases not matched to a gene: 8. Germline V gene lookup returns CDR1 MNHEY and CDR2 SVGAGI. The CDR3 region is CASRGQGYGEQYF. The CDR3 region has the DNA TGTGCCAGCAGAGGACAGGGTTATGGGGAGCAGTACTTC.

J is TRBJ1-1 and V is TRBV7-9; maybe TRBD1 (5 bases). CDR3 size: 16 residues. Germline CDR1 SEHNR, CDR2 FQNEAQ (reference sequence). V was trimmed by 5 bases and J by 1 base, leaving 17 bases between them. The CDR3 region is CASSPGAGGGNTEAFF. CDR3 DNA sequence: TGTGCCAGCAGCCCTGGGGCGGGCGGAGGGAACACTGAAGCTTTCTTT. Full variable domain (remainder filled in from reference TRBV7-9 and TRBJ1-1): DTGVSQNPRHKITKRGQNVTFRCDPISEHNRLYWYRQTLGQGPEFLTYFQNEAQLEKSRLLSDRFSAERPKGSFSTLEIQRTEQGDSAMYLCASSPGAGGGNTEAFFGQGTRLTVV.

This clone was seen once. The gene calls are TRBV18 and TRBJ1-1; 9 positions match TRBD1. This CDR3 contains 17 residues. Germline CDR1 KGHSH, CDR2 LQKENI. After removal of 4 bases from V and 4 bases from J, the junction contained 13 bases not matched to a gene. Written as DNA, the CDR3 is TGTGCCAGCTCACTCTCCCGATACAGGGGGCAGGGCACTGAAGCTTTCTTT. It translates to CASSLSRYRGQGTEAFF.

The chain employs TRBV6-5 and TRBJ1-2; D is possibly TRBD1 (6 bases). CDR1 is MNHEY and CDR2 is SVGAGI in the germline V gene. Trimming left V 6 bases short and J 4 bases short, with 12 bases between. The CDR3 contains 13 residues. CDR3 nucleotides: TGTGCCAGCAGGGCCAGGGACATCTATGGCTACACCTTC. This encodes CASRARDIYGYTF.

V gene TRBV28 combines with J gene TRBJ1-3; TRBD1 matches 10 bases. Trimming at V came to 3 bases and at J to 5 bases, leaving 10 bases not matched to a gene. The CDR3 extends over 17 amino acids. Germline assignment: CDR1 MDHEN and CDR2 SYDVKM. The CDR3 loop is CASSFAGTGERRNTIYF. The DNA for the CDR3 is TGTGCCAGCAGTTTCGCTGGGACAGGGGAGAGGAGAAACACCATATATTTT.

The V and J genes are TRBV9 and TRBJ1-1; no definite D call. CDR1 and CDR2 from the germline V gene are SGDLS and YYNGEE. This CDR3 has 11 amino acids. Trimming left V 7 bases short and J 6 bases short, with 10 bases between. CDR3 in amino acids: CASRRGAEAFF. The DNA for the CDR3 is TGTGCCAGCCGGCGCGGGGCTGAAGCTTTCTTT. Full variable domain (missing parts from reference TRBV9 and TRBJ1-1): DSGVTQTPKHLITATGQRVTLRCSPRSGDLSVYWYQQSLDQGLQFLIQYYNGEERAKGNILERFSAQQFPDLHSELNLSSLELGDSALYFCASRRGAEAFFGQGTRLTVV.

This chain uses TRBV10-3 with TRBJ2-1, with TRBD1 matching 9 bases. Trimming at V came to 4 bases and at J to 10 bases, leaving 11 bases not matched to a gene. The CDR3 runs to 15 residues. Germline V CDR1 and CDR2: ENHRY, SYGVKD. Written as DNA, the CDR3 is TGTGCCATCAGTGCCCGGGACAGGGCGGCGGCGGAGCAGTTCTTC. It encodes CAISARDRAAAEQFF.

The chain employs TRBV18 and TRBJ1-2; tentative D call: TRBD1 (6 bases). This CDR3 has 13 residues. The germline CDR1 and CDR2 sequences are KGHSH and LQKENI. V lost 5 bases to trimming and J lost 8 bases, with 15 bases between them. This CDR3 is CASSGGPSGGYTF. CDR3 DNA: TGTGCCAGCTCAGGGGGGCCCTCGGGAGGCTACACCTTC.

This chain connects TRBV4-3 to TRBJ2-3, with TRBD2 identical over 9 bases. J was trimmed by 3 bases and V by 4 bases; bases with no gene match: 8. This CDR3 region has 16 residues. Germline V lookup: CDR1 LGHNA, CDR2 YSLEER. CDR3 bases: TGCGCCAGCAGCCGAGTTAGCGGGGGAGGTACAGATACGCAGTATTTT. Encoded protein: CASSRVSGGGTDTQYF.

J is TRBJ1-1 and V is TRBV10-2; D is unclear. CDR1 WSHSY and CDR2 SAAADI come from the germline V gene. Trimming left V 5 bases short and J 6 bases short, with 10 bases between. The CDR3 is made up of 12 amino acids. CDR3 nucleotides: TGCGCCAGCAGTACCGGGGTCCCTGAAGCTTTCTTT. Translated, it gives CASSTGVPEAFF.

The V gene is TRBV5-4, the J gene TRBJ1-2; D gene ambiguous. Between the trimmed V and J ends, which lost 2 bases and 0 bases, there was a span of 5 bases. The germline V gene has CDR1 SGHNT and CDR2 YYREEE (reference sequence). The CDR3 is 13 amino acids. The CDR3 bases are TGTGCCAGCAGCTTAACAGCTAACTATGGCTACACCTTC. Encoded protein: CASSLTANYGYTF.

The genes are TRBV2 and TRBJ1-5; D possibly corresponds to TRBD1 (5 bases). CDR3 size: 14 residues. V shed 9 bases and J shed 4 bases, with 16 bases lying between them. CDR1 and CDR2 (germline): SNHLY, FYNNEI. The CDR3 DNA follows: TGTGCCAGTTCGGGACGGACCCTGAATCAGCCCCAGCATTTT. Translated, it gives CASSGRTLNQPQHF.